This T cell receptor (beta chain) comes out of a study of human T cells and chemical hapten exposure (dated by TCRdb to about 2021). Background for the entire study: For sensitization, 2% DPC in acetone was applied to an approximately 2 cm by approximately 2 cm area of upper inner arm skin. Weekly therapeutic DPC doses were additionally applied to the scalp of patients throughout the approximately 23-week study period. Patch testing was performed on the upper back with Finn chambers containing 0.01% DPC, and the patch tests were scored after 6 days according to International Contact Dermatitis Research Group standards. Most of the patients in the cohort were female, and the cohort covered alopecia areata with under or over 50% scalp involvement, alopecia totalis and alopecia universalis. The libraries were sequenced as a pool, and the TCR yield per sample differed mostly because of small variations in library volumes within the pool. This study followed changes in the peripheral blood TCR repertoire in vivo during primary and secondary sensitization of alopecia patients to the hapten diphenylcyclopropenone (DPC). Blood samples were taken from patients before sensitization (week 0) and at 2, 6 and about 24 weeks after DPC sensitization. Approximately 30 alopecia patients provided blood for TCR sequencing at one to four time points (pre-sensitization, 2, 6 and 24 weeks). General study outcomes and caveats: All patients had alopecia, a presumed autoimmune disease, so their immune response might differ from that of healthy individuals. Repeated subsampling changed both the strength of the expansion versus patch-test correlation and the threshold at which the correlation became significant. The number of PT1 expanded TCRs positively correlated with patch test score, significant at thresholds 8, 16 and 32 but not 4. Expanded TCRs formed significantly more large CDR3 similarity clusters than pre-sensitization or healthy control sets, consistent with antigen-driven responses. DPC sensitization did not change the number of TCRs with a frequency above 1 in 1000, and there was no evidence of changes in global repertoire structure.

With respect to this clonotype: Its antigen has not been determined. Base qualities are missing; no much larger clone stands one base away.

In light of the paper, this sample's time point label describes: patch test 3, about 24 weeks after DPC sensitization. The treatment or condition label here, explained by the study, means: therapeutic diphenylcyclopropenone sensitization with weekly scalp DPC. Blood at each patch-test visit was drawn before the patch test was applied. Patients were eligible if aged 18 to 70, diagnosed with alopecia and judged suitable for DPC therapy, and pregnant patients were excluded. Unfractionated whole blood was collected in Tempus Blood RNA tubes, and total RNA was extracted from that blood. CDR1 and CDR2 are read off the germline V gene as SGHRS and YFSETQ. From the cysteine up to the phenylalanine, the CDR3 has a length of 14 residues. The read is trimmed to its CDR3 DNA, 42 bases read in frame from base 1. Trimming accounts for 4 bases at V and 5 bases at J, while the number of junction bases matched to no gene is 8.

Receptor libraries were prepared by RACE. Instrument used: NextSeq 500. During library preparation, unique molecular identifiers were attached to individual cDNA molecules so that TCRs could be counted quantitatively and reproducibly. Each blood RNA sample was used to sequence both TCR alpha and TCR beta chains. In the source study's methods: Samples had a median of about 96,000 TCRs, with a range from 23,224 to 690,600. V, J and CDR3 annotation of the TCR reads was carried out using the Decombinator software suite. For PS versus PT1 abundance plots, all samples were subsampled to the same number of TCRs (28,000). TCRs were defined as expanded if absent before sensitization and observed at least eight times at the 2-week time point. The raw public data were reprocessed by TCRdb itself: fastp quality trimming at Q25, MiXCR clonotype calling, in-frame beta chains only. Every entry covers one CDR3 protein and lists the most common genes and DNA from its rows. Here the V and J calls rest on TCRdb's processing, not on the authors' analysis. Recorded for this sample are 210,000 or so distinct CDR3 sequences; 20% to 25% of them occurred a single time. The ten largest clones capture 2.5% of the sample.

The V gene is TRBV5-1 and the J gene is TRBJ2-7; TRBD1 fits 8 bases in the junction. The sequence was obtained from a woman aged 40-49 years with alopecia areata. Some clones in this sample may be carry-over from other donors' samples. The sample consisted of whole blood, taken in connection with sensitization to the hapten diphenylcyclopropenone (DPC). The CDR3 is CASSTGQGGNEQYF. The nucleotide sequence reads TGCGCCAGCAGCACTGGACAGGGCGGGAACGAGCAGTACTTC.